This TCR beta chain was identified in a study of CD8 T cells in ankylosing spondylitis. 5'-RACE, quantitative and with molecular barcodes, yielded the TCR beta libraries. From the 5' RACE reads, TCRdb called clonotypes with MiXCR, one entry per CDR3 protein. The data show a few hundred thousand distinct CDR3 sequences, approximately 10% seen once. This CDR3 has 15 residues. The germline gives CDR1 MDHEN, CDR2 SYDVKM. Trimming cost V 3 bases and J 5 bases; bases outside gene matches: 7. Study-wide findings and caveats: Researchers report that disease-linked clones proved CD8+ and relatively rare in peripheral blood.

As to this clonotype: Its specificity is not known.

Sequencing was carried out using blood, either unsorted or a sorted T cell fraction (not recorded which). This TCR was recovered from a female donor with ankylosing spondylitis or in good health (not recorded which). The J gene is TRBJ1-3, the V gene TRBV28; TRBD1 matches 7 bases. The CDR3 sequence: CASSFMTGSRNTIYF. The CDR3 region has the DNA TGTGCCAGCAGTTTTATGACAGGGTCTAGAAACACCATATATTTT.